Listed below are T cell receptor beta chains from one sample, sequenced in a study of T-cell memory formation after mild COVID-19. One entry per CDR3 protein results from TCRdb running MiXCR on the 5' RACE reads. Seen here are fewer than 150,000 distinct CDR3 sequences, over 20% observed once, and the top ten hold about 42%. The sequenced sample was PBMCs or a T cell subset sorted from them (not recorded which). These receptors were taken from a man aged 18 to 35 who had mild COVID-19 (a few samples of this study predate the infection). Cell type and time point are not known. Each CDR3 is given with its conserved first and last residue. A D gene is named only where the DNA matches it firmly. Expanded clones are given a class, and other clones once, few, many or no size at all.

TRBV19	13	TRBJ1-5	TRBD1	-	CASSIGGGQLKHF	TGTGCCAGTAGTATCGGCGGGGGACAGCTCAAGCATTTT
TRBV7-9	15	TRBJ1-6	TRBD1	few	CASSRTGSVNSPLHF	TGTGCCAGCAGCCGGACAGGAAGCGTAAATTCACCCCTCCACTTT
TRBV11-2	16	TRBJ2-5	TRBD1	-	CASSLEQRQGVKTQYF	TGTGCCAGCAGCTTAGAACAAAGACAGGGAGTAAAGACCCAGTACTTC
TRBV11-3	17	TRBJ2-1	-	-	CASSLASTGSSYNEQFF	TGTGCCAGCAGCTTAGCCTCAACAGGGAGCTCCTACAATGAGCAGTTCTTC
TRBV7-9	13	TRBJ1-5	-	-	CASSLAAGQPQHF	TGTGCCAGCAGCTTAGCGGCGGGACAGCCCCAGCATTTT
TRBV4-3	16	TRBJ2-3	TRBD1	-	CASSPKGTGIADTQYF	TGCGCCAGCAGCCCTAAAGGGACAGGGATCGCAGATACGCAGTATTTT
TRBV6-5	14	TRBJ1-3	-	few	CASSYRGGGNTIYF	TGTGCCAGCAGTTACAGGGGCGGTGGAAACACCATATATTTT
TRBV7-7	17	TRBJ2-2	TRBD2	-	CASSDSGTSGETGELFF	TGTGCTAGCAGCGACTCCGGGACTAGCGGGGAGACCGGGGAGCTGTTTTTT
TRBV7-9	12	TRBJ2-1	-	many	CASSPAYNEQFF	TGTGCCAGCAGCCCAGCTTACAATGAGCAGTTCTTC
TRBV4-3	15	TRBJ1-5	-	-	CASSQDRSGNQPQHF	TGCGCCAGCAGCCAAGATAGATCGGGGAATCAGCCCCAGCATTTT
TRBV6-6	11	TRBJ1-1	-	few	CASSTGTEAFF	TGTGCCAGCAGCACCGGGACTGAAGCTTTCTTT
TRBV11-3	17	TRBJ2-3	-	-	CASSSPHGGLPPNTQYF	TGTGCCAGCAGCTCACCCCATGGGGGACTGCCGCCGAATACGCAGTATTTT
TRBV15	12	TRBJ1-1	-	-	CATSKPNTEAFF	TGTGCCACCAGCAAACCGAACACTGAAGCTTTCTTT
TRBV12-3/TRBV12-4	15	TRBJ1-1	-	-	CASSYGPVRNTEAFF	TGTGCCAGCAGTTACGGGCCGGTAAGGAACACTGAAGCTTTCTTT
TRBV5-1	13	TRBJ1-1	-	many	CASSLAGNTEAFF	TGCGCCAGCAGCTTGGCAGGGAACACTGAAGCTTTCTTT
TRBV5-1	16	TRBJ2-3	-	few	CASSLGLTPSTDTQYF	TGCGCCAGCAGCTTGGGACTTACCCCTAGCACAGATACGCAGTATTTT
TRBV7-9	12	TRBJ2-1	-	-	CATTEGRDEQFF	TGTGCCACCACGGAGGGAAGGGATGAGCAGTTCTTC
TRBV11-2	15	TRBJ2-3	TRBD2	-	CASSHGTSGTDTQYF	TGTGCCAGCAGCCACGGGACTAGCGGAACAGATACGCAGTATTTT
TRBV7-6	13	TRBJ1-1	-	-	CASSAGVETEAFF	TGTGCCAGCAGCGCCGGCGTAGAAACTGAAGCTTTCTTT
TRBV7-9	15	TRBJ2-3	-	few	CASSLPDPFADTQYF	TGTGCCAGCAGCTTACCGGACCCGTTCGCAGATACGCAGTATTTT
TRBV6-5	14	TRBJ1-1	-	-	CASSAQGAWTEAFF	TGTGCCAGCAGTGCTCAGGGAGCTTGGACTGAAGCTTTCTTT
TRBV12-3/TRBV12-4	14	TRBJ2-1	-	few	CASTLEGGPGEQFF	TGTGCCAGCACCTTGGAGGGGGGGCCCGGTGAGCAGTTCTTC
TRBV18	13	TRBJ2-7	-	few	CASSPLAEDEQYF	TGTGCCAGCTCACCACTCGCCGAGGACGAGCAGTACTTC
TRBV4-1	14	TRBJ2-1	-	-	CASSQITGDNEQFF	TGCGCCAGCAGCCAAATAACAGGAGACAATGAGCAGTTCTTC
TRBV15	13	TRBJ2-2	-	few	CATAETITGELFF	TGTGCCACCGCCGAGACCATCACCGGGGAGCTGTTTTTT
TRBV5-6	13	TRBJ2-5	-	-	CASSLDLKETQYF	TGTGCCAGCAGCTTGGATTTGAAAGAGACCCAGTACTTC
TRBV4-3	15	TRBJ2-1	TRBD2	few	CASSTGLAGGYEQFF	TGCGCCAGCAGCACGGGACTAGCGGGGGGGTATGAGCAGTTCTTC
TRBV24-1	14	TRBJ1-2	-	many	CATSESGTDYGYTF	TGTGCCACCAGTGAATCCGGGACCGACTATGGCTACACCTTC
TRBV4-3	14	TRBJ2-7	-	-	CASSQDEGAREQYF	TGCGCCAGCAGCCAAGATGAAGGGGCGCGGGAGCAGTACTTC
TRBV20-1	17	TRBJ1-2	TRBD1	few	CSARDLGQGLPNYGYTF	TGCAGTGCTAGAGATCTCGGACAGGGGCTCCCTAACTATGGCTACACCTTC
TRBV5-1	14	TRBJ1-4	-	-	CASSLAGPGEKLFF	TGCGCCAGCAGCTTGGCGGGCCCCGGCGAAAAACTGTTTTTT
TRBV11-2	15	TRBJ2-7	-	few	CASSNPREPLYEQYF	TGTGCCAGCAGCAACCCGAGAGAACCGCTGTACGAGCAGTACTTC
TRBV2	15	TRBJ1-2	TRBD1	-	CASSERGQLRYGYTF	TGTGCCAGCAGTGAACGGGGACAGCTACGCTATGGCTACACCTTC
TRBV5-1	14	TRBJ2-1	TRBD2	many	CASSFGGVNNEQFF	TGCGCCAGCAGCTTCGGGGGGGTGAACAATGAGCAGTTCTTC
TRBV11-3	12	TRBJ2-3	-	few	CASSAPGDTQYF	TGTGCCAGCAGCGCCCCTGGAGATACGCAGTATTTT
TRBV7-9	17	TRBJ2-3	-	-	CASSLVSLDEAIGTQYF	TGTGCCAGCAGCTTAGTCTCCCTCGACGAGGCAATAGGTACGCAGTATTTT
TRBV7-9	13	TRBJ1-3	-	few	CASSLRAGNTIYF	TGTGCCAGCAGCTTAAGAGCTGGAAACACCATATATTTT
TRBV5-5	15	TRBJ1-1	-	few	CASSLVMGMNTEAFF	TGTGCCAGCAGCTTGGTAATGGGTATGAACACTGAAGCTTTCTTT
TRBV6-1	11	TRBJ2-2	-	-	CASRNTGELFF	TGTGCCAGCAGAAACACCGGGGAGCTGTTTTTT
TRBV5-1	15	TRBJ2-2	-	-	CASSLARLNTGELFF	TGCGCCAGCAGCTTGGCGCGGTTGAACACCGGGGAGCTGTTTTTT
TRBV7-2	17	TRBJ2-1	-	few	CASSLELAGRHYNEQFF	TGTGCCAGCAGCTTAGAGTTGGCGGGGCGGCACTACAATGAGCAGTTCTTC